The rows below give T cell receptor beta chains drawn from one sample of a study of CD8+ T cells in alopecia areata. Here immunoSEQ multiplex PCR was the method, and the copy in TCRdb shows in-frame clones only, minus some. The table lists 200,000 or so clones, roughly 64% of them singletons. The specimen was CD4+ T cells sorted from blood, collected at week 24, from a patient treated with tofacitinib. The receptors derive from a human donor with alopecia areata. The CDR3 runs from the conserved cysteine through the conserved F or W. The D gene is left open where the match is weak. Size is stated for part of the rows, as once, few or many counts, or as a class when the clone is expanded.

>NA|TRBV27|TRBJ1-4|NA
CASSRDNSNEKLFF
TGTGCCAGCAGTAGGGACAACTCTAATGAAAAACTGTTTTTT
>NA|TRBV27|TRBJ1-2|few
CASSLAGEDYGYTF
TGTGCCAGCAGTTTAGCAGGGGAGGACTATGGCTACACCTTC
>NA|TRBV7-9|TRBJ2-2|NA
CASSQGAATGELFF
TGTGCCAGCAGCCAAGGTGCAGCCACCGGGGAGCTGTTTTTT
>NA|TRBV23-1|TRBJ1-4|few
CASLGGADEKLFF
TGCGCCAGTTTGGGGGGCGCGGATGAAAAACTGTTTTTT
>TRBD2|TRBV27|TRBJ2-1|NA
CASSLWLAGDNEQFF
TGTGCCAGCAGTTTATGGCTAGCGGGAGACAATGAGCAGTTCTTC
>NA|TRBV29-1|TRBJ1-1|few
CSVDSREAFF
TGCAGCGTTGACAGCCGGGAAGCTTTCTTT
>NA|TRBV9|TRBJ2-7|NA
CASSRGFAYEQYF
TGTGCCAGCAGCCGCGGGTTTGCCTACGAGCAGTACTTC
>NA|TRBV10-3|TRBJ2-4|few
CAISASREPLAKNIQYF
TGTGCCATCAGTGCTAGCCGGGAACCCTTAGCCAAAAACATTCAGTACTTC
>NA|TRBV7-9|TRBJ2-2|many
CASSLSNTGELFF
TGTGCCAGCAGCTTATCAAACACCGGGGAGCTGTTTTTT
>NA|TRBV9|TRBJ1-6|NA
CASSVDSGVNSPLHF
TGTGCCAGCAGCGTAGATTCAGGGGTAAATTCACCCCTCCACTTT
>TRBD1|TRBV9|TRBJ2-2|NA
CASSSRRGLGTGELFF
TGTGCCAGCAGCTCCCGCAGGGGGCTGGGAACCGGGGAGCTGTTTTTT
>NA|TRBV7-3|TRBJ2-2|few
CASSPHEGGTGELFF
TGTGCCAGCAGCCCCCACGAGGGAGGCACCGGGGAGCTGTTTTTT
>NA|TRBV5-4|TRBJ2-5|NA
CASSGPLGPSQETQYF
TGTGCCAGCAGCGGTCCTTTGGGGCCCTCACAAGAGACCCAGTACTTC
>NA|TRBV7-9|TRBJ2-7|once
CASSITYEQYF
TGTGCCAGCAGCATTACCTACGAGCAGTACTTC
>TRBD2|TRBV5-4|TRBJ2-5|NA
CASSFTGGMGQETQYF
TGTGCCAGCAGCTTCACGGGGGGGATGGGACAAGAGACCCAGTACTTC
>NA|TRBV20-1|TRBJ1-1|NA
CSAPFSTEAFF
TGCAGTGCTCCGTTTAGCACTGAAGCTTTCTTT
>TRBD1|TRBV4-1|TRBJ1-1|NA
CASTFQGGTEAFF
TGCGCCAGCACTTTTCAGGGGGGCACTGAAGCTTTCTTT
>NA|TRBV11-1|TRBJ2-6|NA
CASSSQGSGANVLTF
TGTGCCAGCAGTTCACAGGGCTCTGGGGCCAACGTCCTGACTTTC
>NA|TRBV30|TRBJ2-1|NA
CAWSGSLNEQFF
TGTGCCTGGAGTGGCAGCCTTAATGAGCAGTTCTTC
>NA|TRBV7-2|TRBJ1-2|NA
CASSLDVRASGGYTF
TGTGCCAGCAGCTTAGATGTCAGGGCCTCCGGAGGCTACACCTTC
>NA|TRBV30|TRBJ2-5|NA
CAWSGTNQETQYF
TGTGCCTGGAGCGGGACGAACCAAGAGACCCAGTACTTC
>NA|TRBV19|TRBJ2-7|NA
CASSTRTAGAYEQYF
TGTGCCAGTAGTACCCGGACAGCCGGTGCCTACGAGCAGTACTTC
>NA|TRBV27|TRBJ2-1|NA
CASSPRGDGEQFF
TGTGCCAGCAGTCCCAGGGGAGATGGGGAGCAGTTCTTC
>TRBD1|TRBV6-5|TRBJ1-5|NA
CASSYSRTGFQPQHF
TGTGCCAGCAGTTACTCGAGGACAGGGTTTCAGCCCCAGCATTTT
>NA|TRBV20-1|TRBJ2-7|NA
CSAGHEQYF
TGCAGTGCTGGCCACGAGCAGTACTTC
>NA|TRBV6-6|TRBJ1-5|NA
CASSYSTGSNQPQHF
TGTGCCAGCAGTTACTCGACAGGTAGCAATCAGCCCCAGCATTTT
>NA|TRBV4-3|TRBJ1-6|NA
CASSQTTGPLHF
TGCGCCAGCAGCCAAACTACCGGGCCCCTCCACTTT
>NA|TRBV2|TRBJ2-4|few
CASSENRESIQYF
TGTGCCAGCAGTGAGAACAGGGAGAGCATTCAGTACTTC
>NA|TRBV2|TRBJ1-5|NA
CASSEARVIQPQHF
TGTGCCAGCAGTGAAGCGCGGGTGATTCAGCCCCAGCATTTT
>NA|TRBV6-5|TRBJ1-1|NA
CASRPTKNTEAFF
TGTGCCAGCAGGCCCACCAAGAACACTGAAGCTTTCTTT
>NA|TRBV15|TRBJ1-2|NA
CATSRDITGYGYTF
TGTGCCACCAGCAGAGATATTACGGGCTATGGCTACACCTTC
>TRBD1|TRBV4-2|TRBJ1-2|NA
CASSQDRGSYGYTF
TGTGCCAGCAGCCAGGACAGGGGAAGCTATGGCTACACCTTC
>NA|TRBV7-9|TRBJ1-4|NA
CATRTDSAEKLFF
TGTGCCACCAGAACGGACAGCGCGGAAAAACTGTTTTTT
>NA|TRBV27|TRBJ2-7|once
CASSVGRTGEQYF
TGTGCCAGCAGTGTCGGGCGTACCGGGGAGCAGTACTTC
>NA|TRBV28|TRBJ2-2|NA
CASSSPGRNTGELFF
TGTGCCAGCAGTTCTCCGGGACGCAACACCGGGGAGCTGTTTTTT
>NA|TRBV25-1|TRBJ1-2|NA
CASSERGYGYTF
TGTGCCAGCAGTGAACGGGGGTATGGCTACACCTTC